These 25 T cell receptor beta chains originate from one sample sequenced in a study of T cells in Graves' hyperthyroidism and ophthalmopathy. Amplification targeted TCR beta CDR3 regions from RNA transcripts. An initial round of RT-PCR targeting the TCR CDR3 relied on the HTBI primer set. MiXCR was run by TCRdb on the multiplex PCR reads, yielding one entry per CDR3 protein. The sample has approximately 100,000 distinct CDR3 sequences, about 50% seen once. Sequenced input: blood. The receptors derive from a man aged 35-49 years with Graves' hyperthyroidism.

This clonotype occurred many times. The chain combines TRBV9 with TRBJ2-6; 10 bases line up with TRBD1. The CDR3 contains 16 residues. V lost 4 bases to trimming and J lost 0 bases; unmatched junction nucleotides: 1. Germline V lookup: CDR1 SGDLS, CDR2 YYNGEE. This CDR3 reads CASSRDRGSGANVLTF. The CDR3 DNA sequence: TGTGCCAGCAGCCGGGACAGGGGCTCTGGGGCCAACGTCCTGACTTTC.

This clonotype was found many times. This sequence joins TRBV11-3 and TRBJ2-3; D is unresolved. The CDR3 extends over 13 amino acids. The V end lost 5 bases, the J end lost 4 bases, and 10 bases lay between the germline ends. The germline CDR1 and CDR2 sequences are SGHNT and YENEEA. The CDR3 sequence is CASSVAAADTQYF. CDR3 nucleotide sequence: TGTGCCAGCAGCGTGGCCGCGGCAGATACGCAGTATTTT.

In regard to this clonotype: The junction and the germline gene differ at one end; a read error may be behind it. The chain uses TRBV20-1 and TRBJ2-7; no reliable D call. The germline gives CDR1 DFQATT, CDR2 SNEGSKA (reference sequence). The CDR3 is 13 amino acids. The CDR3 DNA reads TGCAGTGCTAGAGCTCAGAGAAGTTACGAGCGGTACTTC. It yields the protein CSARAQRSYERYF.

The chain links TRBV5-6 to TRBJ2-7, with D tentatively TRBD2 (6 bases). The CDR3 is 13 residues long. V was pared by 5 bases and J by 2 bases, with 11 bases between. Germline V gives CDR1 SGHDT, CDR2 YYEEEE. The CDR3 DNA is TGTGCCAGCAGGGAGGGGCCAGCCTACGAGCAGTACTTC. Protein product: CASREGPAYEQYF.

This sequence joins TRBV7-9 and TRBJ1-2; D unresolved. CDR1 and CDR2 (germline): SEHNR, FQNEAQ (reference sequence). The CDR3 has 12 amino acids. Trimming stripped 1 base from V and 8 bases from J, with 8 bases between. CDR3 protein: CASSLGAGGYTF. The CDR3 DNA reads TGTGCCAGCAGCTTAGGGGCAGGCGGCTACACCTTC. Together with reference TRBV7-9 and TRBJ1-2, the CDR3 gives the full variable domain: DTGVSQNPRHKITKRGQNVTFRCDPISEHNRLYWYRQTLGQGPEFLTYFQNEAQLEKSRLLSDRFSAERPKGSFSTLEIQRTEQGDSAMYLCASSLGAGGYTFGSGTRLTVV.

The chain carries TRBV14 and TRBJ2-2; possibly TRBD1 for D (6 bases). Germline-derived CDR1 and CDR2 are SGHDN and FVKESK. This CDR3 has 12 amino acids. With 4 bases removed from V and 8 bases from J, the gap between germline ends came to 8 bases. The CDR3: CASSRGQGELFF. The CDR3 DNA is TGTGCCAGCAGCCGCGGACAGGGGGAGCTGTTTTTT.

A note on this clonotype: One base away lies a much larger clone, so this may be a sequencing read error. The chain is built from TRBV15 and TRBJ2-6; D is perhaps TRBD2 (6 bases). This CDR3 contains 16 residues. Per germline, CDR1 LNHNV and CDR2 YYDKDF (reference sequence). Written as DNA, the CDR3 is TGTGCCACCTGCAGTGCTCGGGACTTGGGGGCCAACGTCCTGACTTTC. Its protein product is CATCSARDLGANVLTF.

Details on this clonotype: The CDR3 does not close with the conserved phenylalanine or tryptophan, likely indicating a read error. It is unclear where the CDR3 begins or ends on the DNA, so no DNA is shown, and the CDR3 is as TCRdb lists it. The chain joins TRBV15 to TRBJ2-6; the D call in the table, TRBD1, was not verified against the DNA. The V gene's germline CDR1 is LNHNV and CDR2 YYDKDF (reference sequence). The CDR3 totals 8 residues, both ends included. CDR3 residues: CATSRVAG.

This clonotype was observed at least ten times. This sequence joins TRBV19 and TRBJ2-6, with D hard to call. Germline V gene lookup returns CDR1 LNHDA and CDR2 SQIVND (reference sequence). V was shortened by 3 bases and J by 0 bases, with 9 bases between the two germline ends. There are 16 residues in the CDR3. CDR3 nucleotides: TGTGCCAGTAGTATTCCCGGATTCTCTGGGGCCAACGTCCTGACTTTC. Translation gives CASSIPGFSGANVLTF.

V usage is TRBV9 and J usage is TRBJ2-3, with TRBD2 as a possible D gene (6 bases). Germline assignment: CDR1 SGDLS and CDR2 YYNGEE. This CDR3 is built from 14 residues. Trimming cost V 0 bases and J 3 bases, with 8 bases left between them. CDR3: CASSVDGRTDTQYF. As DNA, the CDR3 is TGTGCCAGCAGCGTAGACGGGAGAACAGATACGCAGTATTTT.

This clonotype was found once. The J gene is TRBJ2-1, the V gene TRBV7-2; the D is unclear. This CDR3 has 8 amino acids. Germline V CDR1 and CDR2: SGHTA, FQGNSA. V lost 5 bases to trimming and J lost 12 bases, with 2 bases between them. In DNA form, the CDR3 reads TGTGCCAGCAGCCGGCAGTTCTTC. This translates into CASSRQFF.

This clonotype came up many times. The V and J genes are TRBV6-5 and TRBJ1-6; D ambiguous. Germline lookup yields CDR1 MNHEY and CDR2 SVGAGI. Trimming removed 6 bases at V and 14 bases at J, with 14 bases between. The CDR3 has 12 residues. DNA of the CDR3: TGTGCCAGCAGATCGGGGAAGGCGACCCTCCACTTT. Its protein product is CASRSGKATLHF.

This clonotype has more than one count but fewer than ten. DNA of the CDR3: TGCAGTGCTAGGGGGGTTAGCGGGTCTAGCTCCTACGAGCAGTACTTC. Its protein product is CSARGVSGSSSYEQYF. V is TRBV20-1 and J is TRBJ2-7; 7 bases match TRBD2. From germline, CDR1 is DFQATT and CDR2 SNEGSKA (reference sequence). The CDR3 has 16 residues. J gave up 0 bases and V 3 bases, and 11 bases lay outside the gene matches.

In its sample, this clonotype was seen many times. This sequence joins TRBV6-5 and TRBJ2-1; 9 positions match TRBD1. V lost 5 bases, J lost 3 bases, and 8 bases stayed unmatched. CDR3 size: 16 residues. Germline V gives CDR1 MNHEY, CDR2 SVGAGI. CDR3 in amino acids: CASSVRDRAGYNEQFF. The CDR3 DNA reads TGTGCCAGCAGTGTTAGGGACAGGGCCGGCTACAATGAGCAGTTCTTC.

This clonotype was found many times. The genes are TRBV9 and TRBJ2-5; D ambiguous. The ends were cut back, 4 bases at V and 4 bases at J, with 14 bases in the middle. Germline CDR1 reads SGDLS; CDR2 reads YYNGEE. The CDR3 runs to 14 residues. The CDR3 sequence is CASSLRPAPETQYF. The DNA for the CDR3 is TGTGCCAGCAGCCTCCGACCCGCCCCAGAGACCCAGTACTTC.

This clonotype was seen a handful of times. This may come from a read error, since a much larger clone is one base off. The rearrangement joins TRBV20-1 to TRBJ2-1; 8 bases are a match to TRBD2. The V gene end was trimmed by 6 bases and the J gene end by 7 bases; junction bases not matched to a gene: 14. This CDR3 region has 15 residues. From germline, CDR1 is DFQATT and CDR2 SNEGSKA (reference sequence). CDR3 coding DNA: TGCAGTGCCGAGCGGACCACGGGAGGGGCAAATGAGCAGTTCTTC. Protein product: CSAERTTGGANEQFF.

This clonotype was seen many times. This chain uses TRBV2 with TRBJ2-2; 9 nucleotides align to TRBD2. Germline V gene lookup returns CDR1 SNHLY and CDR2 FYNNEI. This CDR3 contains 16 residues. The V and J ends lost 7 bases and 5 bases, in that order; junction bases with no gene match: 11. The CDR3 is CASTSGAHRGTGELFF. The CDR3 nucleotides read TGTGCCAGCACTAGCGGGGCCCACCGGGGTACCGGGGAGCTGTTTTTT.

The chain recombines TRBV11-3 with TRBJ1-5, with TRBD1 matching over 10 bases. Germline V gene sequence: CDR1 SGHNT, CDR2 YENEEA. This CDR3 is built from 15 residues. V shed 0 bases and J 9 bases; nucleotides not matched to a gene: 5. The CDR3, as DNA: TGTGCCAGCAGCTTAGAAGACAGGGGGCAACCGCCCCAGCATTTT. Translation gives CASSLEDRGQPPQHF.

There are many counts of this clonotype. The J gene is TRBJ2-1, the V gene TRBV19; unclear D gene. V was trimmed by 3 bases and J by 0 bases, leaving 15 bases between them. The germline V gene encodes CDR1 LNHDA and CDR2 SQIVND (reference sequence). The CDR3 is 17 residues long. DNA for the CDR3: TGTGCCAGTAGTATTGGGGATTTACTTAGCTCCTACAATGAGCAGTTCTTC. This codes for CASSIGDLLSSYNEQFF.

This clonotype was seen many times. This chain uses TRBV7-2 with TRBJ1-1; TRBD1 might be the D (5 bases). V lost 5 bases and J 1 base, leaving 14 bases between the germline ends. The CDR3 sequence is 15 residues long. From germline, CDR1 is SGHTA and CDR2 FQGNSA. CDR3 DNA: TGTGCCAGCAGCACTGACTGGGGCAAGAACACTGAAGCTTTCTTT. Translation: CASSTDWGKNTEAFF.

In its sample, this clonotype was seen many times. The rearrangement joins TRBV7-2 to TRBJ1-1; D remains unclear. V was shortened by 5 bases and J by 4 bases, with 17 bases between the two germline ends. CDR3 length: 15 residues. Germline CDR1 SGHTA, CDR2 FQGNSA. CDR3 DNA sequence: TGTGCCAGCAGCCCGAAGGTAGGGTTCGGCACTGAAGCTTTCTTT. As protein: CASSPKVGFGTEAFF. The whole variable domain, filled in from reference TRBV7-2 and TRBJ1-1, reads GAGVSQSPSNKVTEKGKDVELRCDPISGHTALYWYRQSLGQGLEFLIYFQGNSAPDKSGLPSDRFSAERTGGSVSTLTIQRTQQEDSAVYLCASSPKVGFGTEAFFGQGTRLTVV.

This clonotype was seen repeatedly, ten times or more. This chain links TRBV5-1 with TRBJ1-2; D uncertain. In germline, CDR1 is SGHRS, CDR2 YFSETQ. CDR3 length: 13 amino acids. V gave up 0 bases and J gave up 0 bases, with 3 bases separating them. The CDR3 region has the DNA TGCGCCAGCAGCTTGGACCCTAACTATGGCTACACCTTC. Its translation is CASSLDPNYGYTF.

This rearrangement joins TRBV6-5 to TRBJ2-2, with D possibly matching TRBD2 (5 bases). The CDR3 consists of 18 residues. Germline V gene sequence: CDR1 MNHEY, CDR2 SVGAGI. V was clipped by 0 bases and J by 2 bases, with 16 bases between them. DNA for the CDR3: TGTGCCAGCAGTTACTCGATAGTAGCGAAATATAACACCGGGGAGCTGTTTTTT. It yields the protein CASSYSIVAKYNTGELFF.

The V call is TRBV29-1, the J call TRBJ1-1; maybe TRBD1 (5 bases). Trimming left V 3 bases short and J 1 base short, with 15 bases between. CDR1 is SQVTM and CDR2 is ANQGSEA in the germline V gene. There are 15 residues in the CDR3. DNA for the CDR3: TGCAGCGTTGAGGGGGGGACGGACGGGAACACTGAAGCTTTCTTT. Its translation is CSVEGGTDGNTEAFF. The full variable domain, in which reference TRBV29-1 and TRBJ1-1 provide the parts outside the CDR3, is SAVISQKPSRDICQRGTSLTIQCQVDSQVTMMFWYRQQPGQSLTLIATANQGSEATYESGFVIDKFPISRPNLTFSTLTVSNMSPEDSSIYLCSVEGGTDGNTEAFFGQGTRLTVV.

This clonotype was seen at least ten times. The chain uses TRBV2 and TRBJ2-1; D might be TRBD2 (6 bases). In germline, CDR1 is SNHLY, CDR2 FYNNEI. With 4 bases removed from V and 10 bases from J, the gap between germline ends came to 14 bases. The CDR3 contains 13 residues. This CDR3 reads CASSVLEAGEQFF. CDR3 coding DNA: TGTGCCAGCAGTGTCCTAGAGGCGGGGGAGCAGTTCTTC.